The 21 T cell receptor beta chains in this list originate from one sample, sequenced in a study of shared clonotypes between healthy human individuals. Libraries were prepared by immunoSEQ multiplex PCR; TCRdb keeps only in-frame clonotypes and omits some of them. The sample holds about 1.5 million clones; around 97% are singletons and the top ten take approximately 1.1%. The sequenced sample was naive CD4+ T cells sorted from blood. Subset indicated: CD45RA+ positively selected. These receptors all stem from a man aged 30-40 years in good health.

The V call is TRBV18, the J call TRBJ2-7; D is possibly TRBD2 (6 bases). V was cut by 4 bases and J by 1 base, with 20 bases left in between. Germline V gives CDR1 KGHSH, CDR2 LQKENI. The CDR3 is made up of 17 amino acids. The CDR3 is CASSLISGDAGSYEQYF. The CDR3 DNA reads TGTGCCAGCTCACTTATTAGCGGAGATGCGGGTTCCTACGAGCAGTACTTC.

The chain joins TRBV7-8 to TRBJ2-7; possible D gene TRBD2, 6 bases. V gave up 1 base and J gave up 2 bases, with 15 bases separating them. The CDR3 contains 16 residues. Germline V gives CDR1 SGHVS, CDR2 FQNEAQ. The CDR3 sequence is CASSLVTGTGAYEQYF. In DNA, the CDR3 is TGTGCCAGCAGCTTAGTTACGGGGACGGGGGCCTACGAGCAGTACTTC.

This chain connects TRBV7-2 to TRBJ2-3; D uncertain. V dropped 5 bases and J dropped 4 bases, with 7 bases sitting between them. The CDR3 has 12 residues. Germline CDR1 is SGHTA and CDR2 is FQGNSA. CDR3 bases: TGTGCCAGCAGCGTAGTCGCAGATACGCAGTATTTT. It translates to CASSVVADTQYF.

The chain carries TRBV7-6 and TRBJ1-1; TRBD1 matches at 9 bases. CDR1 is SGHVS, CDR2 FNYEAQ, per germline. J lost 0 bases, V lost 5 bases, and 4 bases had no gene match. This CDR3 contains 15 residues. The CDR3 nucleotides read TGTGCCAGCAGCCCGGGACAGGGTTTGAACACTGAAGCTTTCTTT. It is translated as CASSPGQGLNTEAFF.

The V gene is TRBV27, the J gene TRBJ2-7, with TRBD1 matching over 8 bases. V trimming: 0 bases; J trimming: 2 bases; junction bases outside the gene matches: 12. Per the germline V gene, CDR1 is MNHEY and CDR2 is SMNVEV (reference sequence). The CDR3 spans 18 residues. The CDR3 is CASSLSNRWGQAAYEQYF. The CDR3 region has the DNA TGTGCCAGCAGTTTATCGAACCGGTGGGGACAGGCGGCCTACGAGCAGTACTTC.

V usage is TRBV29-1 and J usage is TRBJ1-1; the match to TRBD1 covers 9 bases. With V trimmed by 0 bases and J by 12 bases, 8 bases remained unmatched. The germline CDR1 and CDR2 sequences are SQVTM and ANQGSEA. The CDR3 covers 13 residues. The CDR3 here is CSVEDNPGQGTFF. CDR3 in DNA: TGCAGCGTTGAAGATAATCCGGGACAGGGTACTTTCTTT. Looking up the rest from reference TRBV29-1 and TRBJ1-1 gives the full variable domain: SAVISQKPSRDICQRGTSLTIQCQVDSQVTMMFWYRQQPGQSLTLIATANQGSEATYESGFVIDKFPISRPNLTFSTLTVSNMSPEDSSIYLCSVEDNPGQGTFFGQGTRLTVV.

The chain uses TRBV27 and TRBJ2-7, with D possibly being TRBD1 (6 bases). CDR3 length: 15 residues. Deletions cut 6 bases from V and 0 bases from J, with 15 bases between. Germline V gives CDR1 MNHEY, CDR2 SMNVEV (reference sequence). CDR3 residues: CASRLQGISSYEQYF. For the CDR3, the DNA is TGTGCCAGCAGGCTACAGGGTATAAGCTCCTACGAGCAGTACTTC.

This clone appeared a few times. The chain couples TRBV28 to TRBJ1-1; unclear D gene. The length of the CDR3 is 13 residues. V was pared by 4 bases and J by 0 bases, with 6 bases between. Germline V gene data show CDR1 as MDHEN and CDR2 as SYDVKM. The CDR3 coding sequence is TGTGCCAGCAGTTATAGGGTGAACACTGAAGCTTTCTTT. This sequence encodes CASSYRVNTEAFF.

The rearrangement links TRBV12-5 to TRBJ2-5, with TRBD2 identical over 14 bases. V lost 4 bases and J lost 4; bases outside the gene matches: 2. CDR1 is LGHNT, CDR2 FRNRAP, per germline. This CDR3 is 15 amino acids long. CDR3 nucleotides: TGTGCTAGTGGTTCCGGACTAGCGGGAGGAGAGACCCAGTACTTC. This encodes CASGSGLAGGETQYF.

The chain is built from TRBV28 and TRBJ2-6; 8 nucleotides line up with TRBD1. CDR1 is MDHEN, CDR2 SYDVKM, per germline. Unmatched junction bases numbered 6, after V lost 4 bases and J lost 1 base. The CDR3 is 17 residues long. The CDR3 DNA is TGTGCCAGCAGTTCGACAGGGGTCCTTTCTGGGGCCAACGTCCTGACTTTC. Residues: CASSSTGVLSGANVLTF.

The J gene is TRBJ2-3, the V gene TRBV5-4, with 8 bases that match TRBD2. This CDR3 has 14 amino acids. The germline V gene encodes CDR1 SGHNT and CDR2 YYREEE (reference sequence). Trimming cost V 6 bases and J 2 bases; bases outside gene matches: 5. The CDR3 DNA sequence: TGTGCCAGCATCGCTAGCGGGTACACAGATACGCAGTATTTT. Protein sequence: CASIASGYTDTQYF.

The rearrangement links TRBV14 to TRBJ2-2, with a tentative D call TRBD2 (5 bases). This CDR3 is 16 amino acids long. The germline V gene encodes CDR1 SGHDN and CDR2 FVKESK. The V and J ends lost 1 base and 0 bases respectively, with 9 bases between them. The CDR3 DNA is TGTGCCAGCAGCCAAGCGCTAGCCGCGAACACCGGGGAGCTGTTTTTT. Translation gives CASSQALAANTGELFF.

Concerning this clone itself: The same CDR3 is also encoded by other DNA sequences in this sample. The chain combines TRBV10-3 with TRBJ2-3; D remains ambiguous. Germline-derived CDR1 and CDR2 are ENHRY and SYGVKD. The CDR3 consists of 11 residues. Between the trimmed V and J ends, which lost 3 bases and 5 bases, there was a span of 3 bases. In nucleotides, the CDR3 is TGTGCCATCAGTGAATTAGATACGCAGTATTTT. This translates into CAISELDTQYF.

As DNA, the CDR3 is TGTGCCAGCAGCTTAGGACTAGCGGAGACCCAGTACTTC. It specifies CASSLGLAETQYF. This sequence joins TRBV11-3 and TRBJ2-5; 8 nucleotides agree with TRBD2. The V segment lost 1 base and the J segment 5 bases; nucleotides outside the gene matches: 0. CDR1 is SGHNT, CDR2 YENEEA, per germline. The CDR3 loop spans 13 amino acids.

The CDR3 DNA reads as TGTGCCAGCAGTTTTGTTTACGGCCAGGGTGGCGATGAGCAGTTCTTC. Amino acids: CASSFVYGQGGDEQFF. The chain joins TRBV28 to TRBJ2-1; possibly TRBD1 for D (5 bases). There are 16 residues in the CDR3. Trimming left V 3 bases short and J 8 bases short, with 20 bases between. CDR1 and CDR2 (germline): MDHEN, SYDVKM.

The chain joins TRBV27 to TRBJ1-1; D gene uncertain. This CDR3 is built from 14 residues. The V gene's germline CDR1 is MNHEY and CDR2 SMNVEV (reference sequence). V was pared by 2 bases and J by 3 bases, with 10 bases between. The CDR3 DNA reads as TGTGCCAGCAGTTTAAACTGGGGAGACACTGAAGCTTTCTTT. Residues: CASSLNWGDTEAFF.

For the CDR3, the DNA is TGCGCCAGCAGAACAGGACACGAAGAGACCCAGTACTTC. It translates to CASRTGHEETQYF. The chain recombines TRBV5-1 with TRBJ2-5; the D gene is possibly TRBD1 (5 bases). CDR1 and CDR2 (germline): SGHRS, YFSETQ. The V gene lost 5 bases and the J gene lost 3 bases, with 11 bases spanning the gap. The CDR3 has 13 amino acids. The whole variable domain, filled in from reference TRBV5-1 and TRBJ2-5, reads KAGVTQTPRYLIKTRGQQVTLSCSPISGHRSVSWYQQTPGQGLQFLFEYFSETQRNKGNFPGRFSGRQFSNSRSEMNVSTLELGDSALYLCASRTGHEETQYFGPGTRLLVL.

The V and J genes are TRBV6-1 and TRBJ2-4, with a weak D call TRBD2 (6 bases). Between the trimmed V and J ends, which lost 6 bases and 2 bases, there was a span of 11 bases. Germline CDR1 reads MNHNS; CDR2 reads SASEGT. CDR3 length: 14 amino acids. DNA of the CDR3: TGTGCCAGCAGCGGGAGCTTAACCAAAAACATTCAGTACTTC. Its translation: CASSGSLTKNIQYF.

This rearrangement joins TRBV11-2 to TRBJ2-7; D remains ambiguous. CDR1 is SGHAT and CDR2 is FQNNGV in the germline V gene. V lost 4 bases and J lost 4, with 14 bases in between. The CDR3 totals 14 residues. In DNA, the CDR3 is TGTGCCAGCAGCTCATTGACCCTCGGGTACGAGCAGTACTTC. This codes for CASSSLTLGYEQYF.

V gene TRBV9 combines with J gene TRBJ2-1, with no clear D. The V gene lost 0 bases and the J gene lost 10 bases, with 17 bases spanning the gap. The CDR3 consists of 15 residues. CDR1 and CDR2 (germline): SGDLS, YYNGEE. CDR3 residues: CASSVVSMAYGEQFF. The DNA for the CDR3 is TGTGCCAGCAGCGTAGTAAGTATGGCCTACGGCGAGCAGTTCTTC.

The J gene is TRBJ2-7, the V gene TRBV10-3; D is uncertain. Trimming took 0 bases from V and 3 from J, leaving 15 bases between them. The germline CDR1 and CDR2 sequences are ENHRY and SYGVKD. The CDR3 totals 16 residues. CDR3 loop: CAISESGKSSNYEQYF. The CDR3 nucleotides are TGTGCCATCAGTGAGTCGGGCAAGTCAAGTAACTACGAGCAGTACTTC.